Given below is one T cell receptor (beta chain) in context. Antigen unknown. TCRdb called the reads again in MiXCR, with one record for every CDR3 protein. Among 700,000 to 900,000 distinct CDR3 sequences listed, about 28% were seen once. The data derive from a study of T cell repertoires in cytomegalovirus infection. Study-wide context: CMV infection plus the matching HLA type was flagged by public TCR beta signatures.

Study-level findings and limits: The study found HLA-C-restricted CMV-specific TCR beta clonotypes dominating the ex vivo response. Cumulative frequency (of public TCR beta family members) identified carriers of CMV plus the relevant HLA.

This CDR3 contains 14 residues. The germline V gene encodes CDR1 SGHVS and CDR2 FQNEAQ. V dropped 5 bases and J dropped 15 bases, with 23 bases sitting between them. The specimen was cultured CD8+ T cells from PBMCs, collected from culture after CMV antigen stimulation. V usage is TRBV7-8 and J usage is TRBJ2-1, with D perhaps matching TRBD1 or TRBD2 (6 bases each). This clonotype was obtained from a human donor in good health (CMV status not recorded). Some clones in this sample may be carry-over from other donors' samples. The CDR3 DNA follows: TGTGCCAGCAGCAAGGGGGGTCAGGTTACTAGGCGGTTCTTC. It codes for CASSKGGQVTRRFF.